A single sample is the source of the 19 T cell receptor beta chains below, sequenced in a study of blood T cell repertoires in COVID-19. Assay used: immunoSEQ multiplex PCR; TCRdb lists only in-frame clones, some missing. This sample has approximately 200,000 clones, with 94% found just once. Sequencing was done on a sample of peripheral blood. Every receptor here comes from a man aged 25 to 40 with COVID-19, enrolled during active disease.

The table lists this clone with a few counts. The chain couples TRBV3-1 (or the pseudogene TRBV3-2) to TRBJ1-1; no reliable D call. Trimming left V 5 bases short and J 8 bases short, with 9 bases between. This CDR3 is built from 11 residues. CDR1 and CDR2 (germline): LGHDT, YNNKEL (reference sequence). As DNA, the CDR3 is TGTGCCAGCAGCAAGGGAGGGGAAGCTTTCTTT. Translation gives CASSKGGEAFF.

This chain connects TRBV29-1 to TRBJ1-2; TRBD1 matches 12 bases. V lost 6 bases and J lost 8; bases outside the gene matches: 10. This CDR3 has 14 residues. Per germline, CDR1 SQVTM and CDR2 ANQGSEA. The DNA for the CDR3 is TGCAGCGTAACCGGGACAGGGGGCTCAATGGGCTACACCTTC. Protein product: CSVTGTGGSMGYTF.

The rearrangement uses TRBV6-1 and TRBJ1-4; D remains ambiguous. CDR1 and CDR2 (germline): MNHNS, SASEGT. This CDR3 is built from 14 residues. The ends were cut back, 2 bases at V and 12 bases at J, with 16 bases in the middle. The CDR3 DNA reads TGTGCCAGCAGTGAACAAGGCCCCCGGGTGGAACTGTTTTTT. Protein product: CASSEQGPRVELFF.

This chain uses TRBV2 with TRBJ2-7, with D perhaps matching TRBD2 (5 bases). V shed 7 bases and J shed 0 bases, with 10 bases lying between them. The CDR3 has 13 amino acids. Germline lookup yields CDR1 SNHLY and CDR2 FYNNEI. The chain's CDR3 is CASIGKSSYEQYF. DNA for the CDR3: TGTGCCAGCATCGGGAAAAGCTCCTACGAGCAGTACTTC.

The chain links TRBV5-4 to TRBJ2-2, with a possible D match to TRBD1 (7 bases). Germline CDR1 is SGHNT and CDR2 is YYREEE (reference sequence). CDR3 length: 14 amino acids. The ends were cut back, 4 bases at V and 3 bases at J, with 10 bases in the middle. The CDR3 nucleotides read TGTGCCAGCAGCCCCAGGGGGGACACCGGGGAGCTGTTTTTT. This translates into CASSPRGDTGELFF. The full variable domain, in which reference TRBV5-4 and TRBJ2-2 provide the parts outside the CDR3, is ETGVTQSPTHLIKTRGQQVTLRCSSQSGHNTVSWYQQALGQGPQFIFQYYREEENGRGNFPPRFSGLQFPNYSSELNVNALELDDSALYLCASSPRGDTGELFFGEGSRLTVL.

The chain is built from TRBV14 and TRBJ2-5; TRBD2 aligns across 8 bases. CDR1 and CDR2 from the germline V gene are SGHDN and FVKESK. V shed 0 bases and J 2 bases; nucleotides not matched to a gene: 2. CDR3 size: 15 residues. In DNA, the CDR3 is TGTGCCAGCAGCCAAGAGAGCGGGGGACAAGAGACCCAGTACTTC. Protein: CASSQESGGQETQYF.

Notes on this clone: This specimen includes other DNA sequences encoding the same CDR3. This rearrangement joins TRBV2 to TRBJ1-2, with D possibly matching TRBD1 (5 bases). The CDR3 runs 15 residues. CDR1 and CDR2 (germline): SNHLY, FYNNEI. Trimming left V 3 bases short and J 5 bases short, with 16 bases between. CDR3 in amino acids: CASSEGGQGSYGYTF. The CDR3 bases are TGTGCCAGCAGTGAGGGTGGGCAGGGATCTTATGGCTACACCTTC.

In this sample, this clone turned up once. The chain combines TRBV5-4 with TRBJ2-1; the match to TRBD1 covers 7 bases. Trimming cost V 4 bases and J 8 bases; bases outside gene matches: 3. The CDR3 has 12 residues. Per the germline V gene, CDR1 is SGHNT and CDR2 is YYREEE (reference sequence). CDR3 residues: CASSRQGYEQFF. CDR3 DNA: TGTGCCAGCAGCAGACAGGGCTATGAGCAGTTCTTC.

This rearrangement joins TRBV5-4 to TRBJ2-6, with 7 bases aligning to TRBD2. CDR1 SGHNT and CDR2 YYREEE come from the germline V gene (reference sequence). The V segment lost 4 bases and the J segment 2 bases; nucleotides outside the gene matches: 6. The CDR3 consists of 16 residues. The CDR3 is CASSDKGRAGANVLTF. Written as DNA, the CDR3 is TGTGCCAGCAGCGATAAGGGGAGGGCTGGGGCCAACGTCCTGACTTTC.

This clone has a handful of counts. The V call is TRBV7-9, the J call TRBJ2-7, with 7 positions matching TRBD1. This CDR3 is 14 amino acids long. V gave up 3 bases and J gave up 6 bases; unmatched junction bases: 8. The germline gives CDR1 SEHNR, CDR2 FQNEAQ (reference sequence). Here the CDR3 DNA reads TGTGCCAGCAGCTTCGGGACAGCCTCTTCCGAGCAGTACTTC. Its translation is CASSFGTASSEQYF.

The chain carries TRBV4-1 and TRBJ1-5, with D unclear. Trimming removed 0 bases at V and 7 bases at J, with 13 bases between. The CDR3 spans 15 residues. Germline V gene lookup returns CDR1 MGHRA and CDR2 YSYEKL. CDR3: CASSQDWAGIQPQHF. The CDR3 region has the DNA TGCGCCAGCAGCCAAGATTGGGCGGGGATCCAGCCCCAGCATTTT.

The chain links TRBV7-6 to TRBJ1-1; 10 nucleotides match TRBD1. Germline assignment: CDR1 SGHVS and CDR2 FNYEAQ. After removal of 5 bases from V and 9 bases from J, the junction contained 12 bases not matched to a gene. The CDR3 runs 15 residues. CDR3 nucleotide sequence: TGTGCCAGCAGCCCCCAGACAGGGGGCGCGGGCAAAGCTTTCTTT. Translation gives CASSPQTGGAGKAFF.

The chain uses TRBV3-1 (or the pseudogene TRBV3-2) and TRBJ1-2, with TRBD1 as a possible D gene (5 bases). The germline V and J ends were trimmed by 1 base and 8 bases, with 20 bases remaining between them. The CDR3 has 16 residues. Per germline, CDR1 LGHDT and CDR2 YNNKEL (reference sequence). The CDR3 nucleotides are TGTGCCAGCAGCCAAGCCCCATCAGGGTGGCTTGAGGGCTACACCTTC. Translating it yields CASSQAPSGWLEGYTF.

The chain couples TRBV6-5 to TRBJ2-7, with a tentative D call TRBD2 (5 bases). CDR3 size: 13 residues. The V gene's germline CDR1 is MNHEY and CDR2 SVGAGI. V shed 6 bases and J shed 4 bases, with 13 bases lying between them. The CDR3 nucleotides read TGTGCCAGCAGAGTCGGACTCCTTTACGAGCAGTACTTC. This gives the protein CASRVGLLYEQYF.

This chain uses TRBV6-5 with TRBJ1-1, with 9 bases matching TRBD1. This CDR3 region has 14 residues. Looked up from germline, CDR1 is MNHEY and CDR2 is SVGAGI. J lost 11 bases, V lost 6 bases, and 13 bases had no gene match. DNA of the CDR3: TGTGCCAGCAGAAACCCGGGACAGGGAAAGAAGGCTTTCTTT. Its protein product is CASRNPGQGKKAFF.

This clone appeared a few times. The gene calls are TRBV6-5 and TRBJ2-3; TRBD2 aligns across 10 bases. V shed 0 bases and J 3 bases; nucleotides not matched to a gene: 0. From germline, CDR1 is MNHEY and CDR2 SVGAGI. The CDR3 consists of 15 residues. CDR3 bases: TGTGCCAGCAGTTACTCGGGACTAGCGACAGATACGCAGTATTTT. It specifies CASSYSGLATDTQYF.

The V gene is TRBV6-5, the J gene TRBJ2-7; a weak D match, TRBD1 (5 bases). This CDR3 has 12 residues. CDR1 MNHEY and CDR2 SVGAGI come from the germline V gene. The ends were cut back, 11 bases at V and 7 bases at J, with 18 bases in the middle. In nucleotides, the CDR3 is TGTGCCGTTCAGGAGCAGGGTCGGGAGCAGTACTTC. It translates to CAVQEQGREQYF.

This clone is a singleton in its sample. The chain recombines TRBV5-4 with TRBJ1-4; no definite D call. The germline V and J ends were trimmed by 2 bases and 8 bases, with 7 bases remaining between them. The germline gives CDR1 SGHNT, CDR2 YYREEE (reference sequence). CDR3 length: 12 amino acids. CDR3 region: CASSFNQEKLFF. CDR3 bases: TGTGCCAGCAGCTTTAACCAGGAAAAACTGTTTTTT.

This clone was counted a single time. The J gene is TRBJ1-1, the V gene TRBV11-1, with 9 bases lining up with TRBD1. Germline CDR1 and CDR2: SGHAT and FQDESV (reference sequence). V was pared by 4 bases and J by 4 bases, with 4 bases of the junction left unmatched. This CDR3 is built from 14 residues. CDR3 sequence reads: CASSSVTGGTEAFF. Written as DNA, the CDR3 is TGTGCCAGCAGCTCGGTGACAGGGGGCACTGAAGCTTTCTTT.